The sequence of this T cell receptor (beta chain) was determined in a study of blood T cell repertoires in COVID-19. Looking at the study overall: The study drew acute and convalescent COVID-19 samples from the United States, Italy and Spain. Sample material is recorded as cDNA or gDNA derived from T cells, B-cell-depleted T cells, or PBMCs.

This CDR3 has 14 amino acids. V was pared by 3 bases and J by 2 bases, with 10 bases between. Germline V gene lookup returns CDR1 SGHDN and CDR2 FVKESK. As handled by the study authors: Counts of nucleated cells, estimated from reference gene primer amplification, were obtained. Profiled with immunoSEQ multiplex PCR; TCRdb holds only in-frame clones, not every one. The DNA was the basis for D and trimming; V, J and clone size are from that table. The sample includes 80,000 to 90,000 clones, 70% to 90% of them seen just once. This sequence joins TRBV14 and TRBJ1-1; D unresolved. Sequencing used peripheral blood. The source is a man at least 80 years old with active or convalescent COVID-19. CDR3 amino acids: CASSQVTANTEAFF. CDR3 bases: TGTGCCAGCAGCCAGGTTACAGCCAACACTGAAGCTTTCTTT.